This T cell receptor beta chain was sequenced for a study of blood T cell repertoires in COVID-19. The junction had 1 base not matched to a gene; V was cut back by 2 bases and J by 2 bases. The CDR3 spans 13 residues. Germline V lookup: CDR1 SGDLS, CDR2 YYNGEE. The method was immunoSEQ multiplex PCR; TCRdb's version includes in-frame clones alone and lacks a portion of them. The sample carries 150,000 to 200,000 clones, approximately 95% recorded once. The chain joins TRBV9 to TRBJ2-7; TRBD2 matches at 7 bases. Sequences were obtained from peripheral blood. The source of this sequence is a woman aged 55-70 years with COVID-19, enrolled during active disease. The CDR3 region is CASSVGLTYEQYF. The CDR3 nucleotides read TGTGCCAGCAGCGTGGGACTAACCTACGAGCAGTACTTC.